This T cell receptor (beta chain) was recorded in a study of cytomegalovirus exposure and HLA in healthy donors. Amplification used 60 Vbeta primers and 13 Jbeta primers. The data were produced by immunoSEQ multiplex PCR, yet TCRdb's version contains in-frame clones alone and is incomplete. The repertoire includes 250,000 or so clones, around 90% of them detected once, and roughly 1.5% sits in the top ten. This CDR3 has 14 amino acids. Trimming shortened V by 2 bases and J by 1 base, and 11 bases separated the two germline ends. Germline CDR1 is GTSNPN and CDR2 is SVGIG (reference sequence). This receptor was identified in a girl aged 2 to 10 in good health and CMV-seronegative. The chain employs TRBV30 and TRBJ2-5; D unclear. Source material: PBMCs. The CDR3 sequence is CAWSSGQSQETQYF. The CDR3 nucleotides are TGTGCCTGGAGTAGTGGGCAGAGCCAAGAGACCCAGTACTTC.